Given below is one T cell receptor (beta chain) in context. Its antigen remains unknown. The J segment lost 5 bases and the V segment lost 6 bases, leaving 6 bases of the junction unmatched. CDR3 size: 15 residues. Germline V gene sequence: CDR1 SEHNR, CDR2 FQNEAQ (reference sequence). Produced via immunoSEQ multiplex PCR; TCRdb's table is partial and in-frame only. The profile shows approximately 130,000 clones, approximately 90% of them singletons. These data belong to a study of T cell responses to AZD1222 COVID-19 vaccine. Points from the study as a whole: Only a handful of people who got AZD1222 tested seropositive at baseline.

The sequence was obtained from an adult who received the AZD1222 COVID-19 vaccine. Source: peripheral blood, taken 28 days after the second AZD1222 dose. This chain links TRBV7-9 with TRBJ2-5; TRBD2 matches at 13 bases. CDR3 sequence (DNA): TGTGCCAGCAGTCGTCTGACTAGCGGGGGGGAGACCCAGTACTTC. Residues: CASSRLTSGGETQYF.